Following are 10 T cell receptor beta chains from one sample sequenced in a study of T cell repertoires in cytomegalovirus infection. These receptors lack a known antigen. TCRdb called the reads again in MiXCR, with one record for every CDR3 protein. Here the sample spans some 940,000 distinct CDR3 sequences, about a third being singletons. The source was cultured CD8+ T cells from PBMCs, collected from culture after CMV antigen stimulation. These receptors were collected from a human donor in good health (CMV status not recorded). Some clones in this sample may be carry-over from other donors' samples.

This chain links TRBV27 with TRBJ2-1; no firm D call. Germline lookup yields CDR1 MNHEY and CDR2 SMNVEV (reference sequence). Trimming removed 5 bases at V and 3 bases at J, with 11 bases between. The CDR3 length is 14 residues. Here the CDR3 reads CASSDNPRYNEQFF. The CDR3 nucleotides read TGTGCCAGCAGTGACAATCCGCGCTACAATGAGCAGTTCTTC.

This clonotype was counted at least ten times. The chain carries TRBV7-6 and TRBJ2-2; D remains unclear. Germline CDR1 and CDR2: SGHVS and FNYEAQ. The germline V and J ends were trimmed by 5 bases and 8 bases, with 18 bases remaining between them. CDR3 length equals 15 residues. DNA of the CDR3: TGTGCCAGCAGCCAGACTCACCCGCAAGCGGGGGAGCTGTTTTTT. This translates into CASSQTHPQAGELFF.

J is TRBJ2-1 and V is TRBV4-1; 7 bases map to TRBD2. The V and J ends lost 1 base and 7 bases, in that order; junction bases with no gene match: 7. The germline V gene has CDR1 MGHRA and CDR2 YSYEKL. The CDR3 length is 15 residues. The CDR3 DNA sequence: TGCGCCAGCAGCCAAGGGGAGGGGTTTGGTAATGAGCAGTTCTTC. Protein sequence: CASSQGEGFGNEQFF.

This clonotype was seen more than once but under ten times. V and J are TRBV27 and TRBJ1-5; 9 bases line up with TRBD1. From germline, CDR1 is MNHEY and CDR2 SMNVEV (reference sequence). The CDR3 runs 19 residues. Losses at the gene ends were 5 bases for V and 3 bases for J; bases not matched to a gene: 17. The CDR3 DNA is TGTGCCAGCAGTGTCCACCCGGGACAGGGACCCTACTTCAATCAGCCCCAGCATTTT. This gives the protein CASSVHPGQGPYFNQPQHF.

This clonotype was recorded a few times. The chain joins TRBV9 to TRBJ1-4; 9 bases agree with TRBD1. The CDR3 has 14 amino acids. V trimming: 3 bases; J trimming: 5 bases; junction bases outside the gene matches: 2. Germline assignment: CDR1 SGDLS and CDR2 YYNGEE. CDR3 bases: TGTGCCAGCAGCGCGACAGGGGGAAATGAAAAACTGTTTTTT. Encoded protein: CASSATGGNEKLFF.

In DNA form, the CDR3 reads TGTGCCAGTAGTTCAAGACAGGGGATCAGCATTCAGTACTTC. Its translation is CASSSRQGISIQYF. The V gene is TRBV19, the J gene TRBJ2-4, with 8 bases that match TRBD1. The germline V gene has CDR1 LNHDA and CDR2 SQIVND (reference sequence). V gave up 5 bases and J gave up 9 bases; unmatched junction bases: 9. This CDR3 spans 14 amino acids.

This clonotype has only a few counts. The chain carries TRBV5-6 and TRBJ1-2; possibly TRBD1 for D (6 bases). The CDR3 consists of 15 residues. Germline V gives CDR1 SGHDT, CDR2 YYEEEE. The ends were cut back, 0 bases at V and 4 bases at J, with 13 bases in the middle. CDR3 amino acids: CASSLEGGLPYGYTF. CDR3 in DNA: TGTGCCAGCAGCTTGGAGGGGGGGCTCCCCTATGGCTACACCTTC.

This clonotype was seen more than once but under ten times. The chain couples TRBV6-6 to TRBJ1-2, with D possibly TRBD1 on 6 matching bases. There are 15 residues in the CDR3. Germline V gives CDR1 MNHNY, CDR2 SVGAGI (reference sequence). V lost 7 bases and J lost 0, with 15 bases in between. Here the CDR3 reads CASIDRLTPNYGYTF. The CDR3 DNA sequence: TGTGCCAGCATCGACAGGTTAACCCCTAACTATGGCTACACCTTC.

This chain links TRBV29-1 with TRBJ1-2; D remains ambiguous. This CDR3 has 15 amino acids. Trimming left V 6 bases short and J 2 bases short, with 19 bases between. Germline V gene lookup returns CDR1 SQVTM and CDR2 ANQGSEA. The CDR3 spells CSVERPLKGNYGYTF. CDR3 in DNA: TGCAGCGTGGAGAGGCCATTAAAAGGGAACTATGGCTACACCTTC.

This clonotype came up once. The V gene is TRBV29-1, the J gene TRBJ2-7; D not certain. Germline V gene sequence: CDR1 SQVTM, CDR2 ANQGSEA. V lost 6 bases and J lost 2, with 11 bases in between. The CDR3 extends over 12 amino acids. The CDR3 region has the DNA TGCAGCGTGTCGGCATTCGCCTACGAGCAGTACTTC. It codes for CSVSAFAYEQYF.